The sequence of this T cell receptor (beta chain) was determined in a study of T cells in Graves' hyperthyroidism and ophthalmopathy. Study-level background: Peripheral blood was acquired at first diagnosis, ahead of any therapy whatsoever. Study-wide results and limits: Appearing also in blood were most of the thyroid clonotypes expanded above 0.001.

RNA transcripts yielded amplified TCR beta CDR3 regions. The primer set for the first-round RT-PCR of the TCR CDR3 was HTBI. TCRdb fed the multiplex PCR reads into MiXCR, producing one record per CDR3 protein. The data hold hundreds of thousands of distinct CDR3 sequences, with 18% observed a single time. This clonotype occurred many times. The antigen is undetermined. The CDR3 has 13 residues. From germline, CDR1 is SNHLY and CDR2 FYNNEI. The V end was cut by 7 bases, the J end by 3 bases, with 11 bases between. V usage is TRBV2 and J usage is TRBJ2-3, with a weak D call TRBD2 (6 bases). Sequencing was carried out using blood. This TCR was sampled from a man aged 35 to 55 with Graves' hyperthyroidism. The CDR3 region is CASTGRGTDTQYF. CDR3 DNA: TGTGCCAGCACCGGGAGAGGGACAGATACGCAGTATTTT.